These 15 T cell receptor beta chains were all obtained from the same sample, sequenced in a study of lymphopenia after photon versus proton radiotherapy. Method: immunoSEQ multiplex PCR; TCRdb's copy keeps in-frame clones and lacks some. Here the sample spans some 16,000 clones, 80% to 90% being singletons. Sample: peripheral blood, taken from a patient treated with proton-based radiotherapy. These receptors all come from a man between 70 and 80 years old with pancreatic cancer.

The chain recombines TRBV6-1 with TRBJ2-5; weak D call: TRBD1 (6 bases). TRBJ2-7 explains the end of the DNA better; the J call may be wrong. In germline, CDR1 is MNHNS, CDR2 SASEGT. The CDR3 extends over 12 amino acids. The CDR3 nucleotides read TGTGCCAGCAGCAAACAGGGTTACGAGCAGTACTTC. Translation gives CASSKQGYEQYF.

V is TRBV7-9 and J is TRBJ2-3; D not certain. The germline gives CDR1 SEHNR, CDR2 FQNEAQ (reference sequence). This CDR3 comprises 13 residues. V was pared by 5 bases and J by 3 bases, with 9 bases between. In nucleotides, the CDR3 is TGTGCCAGCAGCCCAACGGAAACAGATACGCAGTATTTT. It specifies CASSPTETDTQYF.

V gene TRBV18 combines with J gene TRBJ1-2, with D unresolved. This CDR3 contains 15 residues. Germline V gene data show CDR1 as KGHSH and CDR2 as LQKENI. The V end was cut by 6 bases, the J end by 11 bases, with 25 bases between. The CDR3 sequence is CASSLTPGPVFGYTF. The CDR3 nucleotides are TGTGCCAGCTCCCTCACTCCGGGCCCCGTTTTCGGTTACACCTTC.

The chain combines TRBV6-1 with TRBJ1-1; no reliable D call. The CDR3 length is 14 residues. V was pared by 3 bases and J by 2 bases, with 10 bases between. Germline V gene lookup returns CDR1 MNHNS and CDR2 SASEGT. The CDR3 reads CASSEDWINTEAFF. CDR3 nucleotide sequence: TGTGCCAGCAGTGAGGACTGGATAAACACTGAAGCTTTCTTT.

The J gene is TRBJ2-3, the V gene TRBV5-1; 7 bases match TRBD2. The CDR3 loop spans 17 amino acids. V lost 2 bases to trimming and J lost 3 bases; unmatched junction nucleotides: 12. CDR1 and CDR2 (germline): SGHRS, YFSETQ. CDR3 bases: TGCGCCAGCAGCTTCTCACCGGGACTAAAATATACAGATACGCAGTATTTT. The encoded protein is CASSFSPGLKYTDTQYF.

The rearrangement joins TRBV7-1 to TRBJ2-5; 8 bases agree with TRBD2. TRBV7-1 is filed as an ORF, its function uncertain. Germline trimming cut 5 bases from V and 6 bases from J; bases unmatched to any gene: 11. The CDR3 runs 15 residues. The CDR3 loop is CASSPRGGGQQTQYF. CDR3 in DNA: TGTGCCAGCAGCCCCCGGGGGGGTGGTCAACAGACCCAGTACTTC.

This clone is a singleton in its sample. The rearrangement uses TRBV19 and TRBJ1-2, with TRBD1 matching over 11 bases. The junction had 9 bases not matched to a gene; V was cut back by 4 bases and J by 8 bases. The CDR3 totals 15 residues. Germline V lookup: CDR1 LNHDA, CDR2 SQIVND (reference sequence). CDR3 residues: CASSKPGTGGSGYTF. CDR3 sequence (DNA): TGTGCCAGTAGTAAGCCCGGGACAGGGGGAAGCGGCTACACCTTC.

This sequence joins TRBV13 and TRBJ2-7; 9 bases align to TRBD1. This CDR3 is built from 19 residues. Trimming at V came to 5 bases and at J to 1 base, leaving 18 bases not matched to a gene. Germline V gives CDR1 PRHDT, CDR2 FYEKMQ (reference sequence). The CDR3 protein is CASSPLSGGQGPRSYEQYF. The DNA for the CDR3 is TGTGCCAGCAGCCCCCTGAGTGGGGGACAGGGTCCCCGATCCTACGAGCAGTACTTC.

V and J are TRBV30 and TRBJ2-7; 8 bases agree with TRBD2. Per germline, CDR1 GTSNPN and CDR2 SVGIG (reference sequence). The CDR3 extends over 12 amino acids. The chain's CDR3 is CAGGGNSYEQYF. The CDR3 DNA reads as TGTGCTGGCGGGGGGAACTCCTACGAGCAGTACTTC.

V gene TRBV15 combines with J gene TRBJ2-3, with 7 bases identical to TRBD1. The germline V gene has CDR1 LNHNV and CDR2 YYDKDF (reference sequence). V lost 5 bases to trimming and J lost 2 bases; unmatched junction nucleotides: 10. The CDR3 runs to 16 residues. DNA of the CDR3: TGTGCCACCAGCGGACAGGCAGCCGGTTACACAGATACGCAGTATTTT. Protein: CATSGQAAGYTDTQYF. The whole variable domain, filled in from reference TRBV15 and TRBJ2-3, reads DAMVIQNPRYQVTQFGKPVTLSCSQTLNHNVMYWYQQKSSQAPKLLFHYYDKDFNNEADTPDNFQSRRPNTSFCFLDIRSPGLGDTAMYLCATSGQAAGYTDTQYFGPGTRLTVL.

This clone has only one observation. This chain joins TRBV11-2 and TRBJ2-7; no reliable D call. The ends were cut back, 5 bases at V and 2 bases at J, with 4 bases in the middle. The CDR3 is 11 amino acids. The germline V gene encodes CDR1 SGHAT and CDR2 FQNNGV. Here the CDR3 reads CASSLAYEQYF. CDR3 in DNA: TGTGCCAGCAGCCTAGCCTACGAGCAGTACTTC.

This clone was seen only a few times. The genes are TRBV5-1 and TRBJ2-1; 13 nucleotides line up with TRBD2. Germline values: CDR1 SGHRS, CDR2 YFSETQ. This CDR3 region has 17 residues. V shed 1 base and J 7 bases; nucleotides not matched to a gene: 8. CDR3 nucleotides: TGCGCCAGCAGCTTGATAGGACTAGCGGGGGAAAGGAATGAGCAGTTCTTC. Translating gives CASSLIGLAGERNEQFF.

This clone has only one observation. CDR3 sequence: CASSQVSGGLKTQYF. In nucleotides, the CDR3 is TGTGCCAGCAGCCAAGTTAGCGGGGGCTTGAAGACCCAGTACTTC. The rearrangement joins TRBV14 to TRBJ2-5, with 9 bases identical to TRBD2. Germline CDR1 SGHDN, CDR2 FVKESK. The CDR3 is 15 amino acids. The V segment lost 1 base and the J segment 6 bases; nucleotides outside the gene matches: 6.

The chain joins TRBV7-3 to TRBJ1-1; D uncertain. V lost 5 bases and J 6 bases, leaving 13 bases between the germline ends. Germline values: CDR1 SGHTA, CDR2 FQGTGA. This CDR3 region has 13 residues. CDR3 DNA sequence: TGTGCCAGCAGCCCACTACCGGGCTCTGAAGCTTTCTTT. Protein sequence: CASSPLPGSEAFF.

The rearrangement links TRBV7-2 to TRBJ1-5; a weak D match, TRBD1 (5 bases). This CDR3 is built from 17 residues. Germline V gives CDR1 SGHTA, CDR2 FQGNSA. Trimming took off 1 base at V and 0 bases at J, with 13 bases between the two ends. The CDR3 protein is CASSLEAGPFSNQPQHF. The CDR3 region has the DNA TGTGCCAGCAGCTTAGAAGCGGGGCCCTTTAGCAATCAGCCCCAGCATTTT.